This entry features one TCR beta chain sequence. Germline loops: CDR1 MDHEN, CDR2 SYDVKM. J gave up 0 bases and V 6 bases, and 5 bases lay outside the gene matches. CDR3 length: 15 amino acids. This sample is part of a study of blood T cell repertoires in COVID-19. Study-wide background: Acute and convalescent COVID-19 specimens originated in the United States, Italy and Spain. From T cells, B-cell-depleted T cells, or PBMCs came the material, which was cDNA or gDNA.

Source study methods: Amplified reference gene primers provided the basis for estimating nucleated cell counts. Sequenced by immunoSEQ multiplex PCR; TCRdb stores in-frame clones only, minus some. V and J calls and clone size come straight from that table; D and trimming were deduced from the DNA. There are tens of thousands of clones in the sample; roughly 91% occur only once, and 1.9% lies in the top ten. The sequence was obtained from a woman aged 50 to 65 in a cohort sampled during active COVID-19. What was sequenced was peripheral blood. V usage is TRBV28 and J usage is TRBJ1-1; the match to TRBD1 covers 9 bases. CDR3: CASSTGGLMNTEAFF. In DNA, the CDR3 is TGTGCCAGCAGCACAGGGGGCCTGATGAACACTGAAGCTTTCTTT.